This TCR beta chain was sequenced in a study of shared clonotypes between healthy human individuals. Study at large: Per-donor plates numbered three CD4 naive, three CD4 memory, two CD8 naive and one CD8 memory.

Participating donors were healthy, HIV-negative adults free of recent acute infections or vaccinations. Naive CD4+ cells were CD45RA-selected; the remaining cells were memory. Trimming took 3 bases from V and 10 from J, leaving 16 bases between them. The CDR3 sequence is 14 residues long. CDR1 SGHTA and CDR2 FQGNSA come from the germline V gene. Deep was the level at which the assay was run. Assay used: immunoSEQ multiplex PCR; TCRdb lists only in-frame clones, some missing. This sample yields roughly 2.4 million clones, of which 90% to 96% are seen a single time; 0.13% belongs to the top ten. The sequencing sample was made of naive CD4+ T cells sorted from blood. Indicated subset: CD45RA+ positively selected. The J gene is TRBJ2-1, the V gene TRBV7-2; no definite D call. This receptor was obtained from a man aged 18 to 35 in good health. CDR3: CASSFGGRGREQFF. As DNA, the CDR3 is TGTGCCAGCAGCTTCGGCGGACGTGGTAGGGAGCAGTTCTTC.